What follows are 28 T cell receptor beta chains derived from one specimen sequenced in a study of spatial heterogeneity in lung cancer. A single record per CDR3 protein comes from TCRdb applying MiXCR to the 5' RACE reads. The sample holds over 95,000 distinct CDR3 sequences, about 10% seen once. Time point denoted: blood at routine non-recurrence follow-up after resection. This specimen consisted of PBMCs, obtained at follow-up. These receptors were obtained from a female donor with early-stage non-small cell lung cancer.

There are many counts of this clonotype. The CDR3 protein is CASSTLNRGTEAFF. The CDR3 DNA sequence: TGTGCCAGCAGTACTCTAAACAGGGGGACTGAAGCTTTCTTT. This chain links TRBV6-5 with TRBJ1-1; 8 nucleotides align to TRBD1. This CDR3 is 14 amino acids long. Germline-derived CDR1 and CDR2 are MNHEY and SVGAGI. The junction had 7 bases not matched to a gene; V was cut back by 5 bases and J by 5 bases.

Here the CDR3 DNA reads TGTGCCAGCCTGGGTCGCACCAGCACAGATACGCAGTATTTT. Protein product: CASLGRTSTDTQYF. This rearrangement joins TRBV7-9 to TRBJ2-3; D is ambiguous. CDR3 length equals 14 residues. Trimming shortened V by 8 bases and J by 0 bases, and 12 bases separated the two germline ends. CDR1 SEHNR and CDR2 FQNEAQ come from the germline V gene (reference sequence).

This clonotype was seen a handful of times. The chain joins TRBV10-1 to TRBJ2-2; D call uncertain. CDR3 size: 14 residues. With 3 bases removed from V and 5 bases from J, the gap between germline ends came to 10 bases. Germline V gene lookup returns CDR1 WNHNN and CDR2 SYGVQD (reference sequence). The CDR3 DNA sequence: TGCGCCAGCAGTGATACCCGCGGAACCGGGGAGCTGTTTTTT. Protein product: CASSDTRGTGELFF.

This clonotype was seen repeatedly, ten times or more. The chain is built from TRBV7-6 and TRBJ2-3, with D perhaps being TRBD1 or TRBD2 (6 bases each). The CDR3 contains 13 residues. V lost 5 bases, J lost 4 bases, and 10 bases lay in between. Germline CDR1 and CDR2: SGHVS and FNYEAQ. The chain's CDR3 is CASSTGAADTQYF. CDR3 in DNA: TGTGCCAGCAGCACGGGGGCGGCAGATACGCAGTATTTT.

A few counts support this clonotype. V and J are TRBV4-1 and TRBJ1-1; D not resolved. From germline, CDR1 is MGHRA and CDR2 YSYEKL. The CDR3 is 15 residues long. Trimming took 1 base from V and 1 from J, leaving 10 bases between them. CDR3 coding DNA: TGCGCCAGCAGCCAAGGTTTGGGCCAGAACACTGAAGCTTTCTTT. Translation: CASSQGLGQNTEAFF.

This clonotype was picked up many times. The chain recombines TRBV11-2 with TRBJ2-3; 10 bases fit TRBD2. CDR1 is SGHAT, CDR2 FQNNGV, per germline. CDR3 length: 20 residues. V gave up 0 bases and J gave up 4 bases; unmatched junction bases: 16. The CDR3 DNA reads TGTGCCAGCAGCTTAGATCTCCTCCGGAGCGGGAGGGCCCGGGCAGATACGCAGTATTTT. Translated, it gives CASSLDLLRSGRARADTQYF.

There are many counts of this clonotype. The chain is built from TRBV20-1 and TRBJ2-3; maybe TRBD1 (5 bases). CDR1 is DFQATT, CDR2 SNEGSKA, per germline (reference sequence). The CDR3 spans 13 residues. V was trimmed by 0 bases and J by 8 bases, leaving 12 bases between them. For the CDR3, the DNA is TGCAGTGCTAGAGACCATCGAGACAGTACGCAGTATTTT. It translates to CSARDHRDSTQYF.

This clonotype was counted only a few times. One end of the junction varies from germline; a read error may be responsible. V gene TRBV28 combines with J gene TRBJ2-1; 10 nucleotides line up with TRBD1. Looked up from germline, CDR1 is MDHEN and CDR2 is SYDVKM. The CDR3 is 12 residues long. The DNA for the CDR3 is TGTGCCAGCAGTTTAGGGGACAGGGGCTTCTCCTTC. Residues: CASSLGDRGFSF.

CDR3 sequence (DNA): TGTGCCAGCTCTGGACAAACTACGATCCAGTACTTC. Protein: CASSGQTTIQYF. This chain links TRBV12-3 or TRBV12-4 with TRBJ2-7; TRBD1 might be the D (5 bases). CDR3 length: 12 residues. Trimming cost V 8 bases and J 10 bases, with 18 bases left between them.

A few counts support this clonotype. The chain employs TRBV2 and TRBJ2-2; TRBD2 matches 7 bases. The CDR3 has 16 amino acids. Germline CDR1 is SNHLY and CDR2 is FYNNEI. The junction had 12 bases not matched to a gene; V was cut back by 4 bases and J by 7 bases. CDR3 region: CASSVSLGLFSGELFF. The CDR3, as DNA: TGTGCCAGCAGTGTGTCGTTGGGACTATTTAGCGGGGAGCTGTTTTTT.

This clonotype was detected only a few times. V and J are TRBV29-1 and TRBJ1-3; 7 nucleotides align to TRBD1. Losses at the gene ends were 2 bases for V and 1 base for J; bases not matched to a gene: 5. The germline gives CDR1 SQVTM, CDR2 ANQGSEA. CDR3 length: 15 amino acids. CDR3 region: CSVETTGTSGNTIYF. DNA of the CDR3: TGCAGCGTTGAAACGACAGGGACATCTGGAAACACCATATATTTT. Based on the CDR3 plus reference TRBV29-1 and TRBJ1-3, the full variable domain is SAVISQKPSRDICQRGTSLTIQCQVDSQVTMMFWYRQQPGQSLTLIATANQGSEATYESGFVIDKFPISRPNLTFSTLTVSNMSPEDSSIYLCSVETTGTSGNTIYFGEGSWLTVV.

This clonotype was picked up many times. The gene calls are TRBV7-8 and TRBJ1-5; D remains unclear. The CDR3 runs to 14 residues. The V and J ends lost 2 bases and 3 bases respectively, with 8 bases between them. Germline CDR1 reads SGHVS; CDR2 reads FQNEAQ. CDR3 region: CASSLSRINQPQHF. DNA of the CDR3: TGTGCCAGCAGCTTATCCAGGATCAATCAGCCCCAGCATTTT.

The chain couples TRBV7-9 to TRBJ2-3; 8 bases match TRBD2. The CDR3 extends over 16 amino acids. Looked up from germline, CDR1 is SEHNR and CDR2 is FQNEAQ (reference sequence). The V and J ends lost 4 bases and 3 bases, in that order; junction bases with no gene match: 9. The chain's CDR3 is CASSYRGASGTDTQYF. The CDR3 DNA reads TGTGCCAGCAGCTATAGAGGGGCTAGCGGGACAGATACGCAGTATTTT. The full variable domain, in which reference TRBV7-9 and TRBJ2-3 provide the parts outside the CDR3, is DTGVSQNPRHKITKRGQNVTFRCDPISEHNRLYWYRQTLGQGPEFLTYFQNEAQLEKSRLLSDRFSAERPKGSFSTLEIQRTEQGDSAMYLCASSYRGASGTDTQYFGPGTRLTVL.

The chain has TRBV28 and TRBJ2-7, with 7 bases that match TRBD1. CDR1 is MDHEN and CDR2 is SYDVKM in the germline V gene. V trimming: 3 bases; J trimming: 7 bases; junction bases outside the gene matches: 9. The CDR3 length is 14 residues. This chain's CDR3 is CASSFPTGQHEQYF. The CDR3 DNA sequence: TGTGCCAGCAGTTTCCCGACAGGGCAGCATGAGCAGTACTTC.

This sequence joins TRBV29-1 and TRBJ2-7; the D gene is possibly TRBD2 (6 bases). Trimming shortened V by 5 bases and J by 5 bases, and 13 bases separated the two germline ends. The germline gives CDR1 SQVTM, CDR2 ANQGSEA. The CDR3 loop spans 12 amino acids. In nucleotides, the CDR3 is TGCAGCGTTCGACTAGAAACTAACGAGCAGTACTTC. Protein: CSVRLETNEQYF.

This clonotype has a handful of counts. V is TRBV27 and J is TRBJ1-2; no definite D call. Looked up from germline, CDR1 is MNHEY and CDR2 is SMNVEV (reference sequence). CDR3 length equals 12 residues. Trimming took 4 bases from V and 5 from J, leaving 8 bases between them. CDR3 in amino acids: CASSSAGYGYTF. The DNA for the CDR3 is TGTGCCAGCAGTTCAGCTGGATATGGCTACACCTTC.

This clonotype was counted many times. The chain carries TRBV20-1 and TRBJ2-3, with a possible D match to TRBD2 (6 bases). The CDR3 extends over 16 amino acids. V lost 4 bases, J lost 2 bases, and 19 bases lay in between. Germline CDR1 is DFQATT and CDR2 is SNEGSKA (reference sequence). The CDR3 coding sequence is TGCAGTGCTACCTTCCCCGGGAGAGGGGTCACAGATACGCAGTATTTT. Its translation: CSATFPGRGVTDTQYF.

This chain connects TRBV6-5 to TRBJ2-2; D may be TRBD2 (5 bases). CDR3 size: 14 residues. V gave up 2 bases and J gave up 6 bases, with 10 bases separating them. The germline CDR1 and CDR2 sequences are MNHEY and SVGAGI. CDR3 amino acids: CASSYEPLAGELFF. For the CDR3, the DNA is TGTGCCAGCAGTTACGAACCACTAGCCGGGGAGCTGTTTTTT.

This clonotype was seen more than once but under ten times. The rearrangement links TRBV28 to TRBJ2-7, with 14 positions matching TRBD2. Trimming cost V 1 base and J 3 bases; bases outside gene matches: 2. Germline values: CDR1 MDHEN, CDR2 SYDVKM. This CDR3 comprises 16 residues. The CDR3 sequence: CASSLSGLAGGYEQYF. In DNA form, the CDR3 reads TGTGCCAGCAGTTTATCCGGACTAGCGGGGGGCTACGAGCAGTACTTC. Supplemented by reference TRBV28 and TRBJ2-7, the full variable domain reads DVKVTQSSRYLVKRTGEKVFLECVQDMDHENMFWYRQDPGLGLRLIYFSYDVKMKEKGDIPEGYSVSREKKERFSLILESASTNQTSMYLCASSLSGLAGGYEQYFGPGTRLTVT.

This rearrangement joins TRBV20-1 to TRBJ2-7; 13 bases are a match to TRBD2. J lost 4 bases, V lost 6 bases, and 12 bases had no gene match. CDR3 length: 16 residues. Germline values: CDR1 DFQATT, CDR2 SNEGSKA (reference sequence). CDR3 sequence: CSAPQTSGRAQYEQYF. In DNA form, the CDR3 reads TGCAGTGCCCCTCAAACTAGCGGGAGGGCCCAATACGAGCAGTACTTC.

V is TRBV20-1 and J is TRBJ2-1; TRBD2 might be the D (5 bases). The germline gives CDR1 DFQATT, CDR2 SNEGSKA (reference sequence). With 2 bases removed from V and 0 bases from J, the gap between germline ends came to 11 bases. The CDR3 contains 15 residues. This CDR3 is CSARKTTGSYNEQFF. The CDR3 DNA reads as TGCAGTGCTAGAAAGACTACTGGCTCCTACAATGAGCAGTTCTTC.

In this sample, this clonotype turned up many times. At one end, the junction sequence differs from germline, possibly due to a read error. The V and J genes are TRBV12-3 or TRBV12-4 and TRBJ2-6, with TRBD2 matching 9 bases. The CDR3 runs to 18 residues. The CDR3 sequence is CASRPGLASRSRANVLTF. The CDR3 bases are TGTGCCAGCAGACCGGGACTAGCAAGCCGCTCTCGGGCCAACGTCCTGACTTTC.

This clonotype has a handful of counts. The gene calls are TRBV27 and TRBJ2-7; 10 bases fit TRBD1. V lost 6 bases, J lost 2 bases, and 7 bases stayed unmatched. Per the germline V gene, CDR1 is MNHEY and CDR2 is SMNVEV (reference sequence). This CDR3 is built from 15 residues. The CDR3 sequence: CASSSKGQGAYEQYF. Written as DNA, the CDR3 is TGTGCCAGCAGCTCCAAAGGACAGGGGGCCTACGAGCAGTACTTC.

This clonotype was observed a few times. The rearrangement joins TRBV4-2 to TRBJ2-5; D call uncertain. Germline values: CDR1 LGHNA, CDR2 YNFKEQ. CDR3 length equals 16 residues. Deletions cut 0 bases from V and 5 bases from J, with 16 bases between. The CDR3 sequence is CASSQDLTPGPETQYF. CDR3 coding DNA: TGTGCCAGCAGCCAAGATCTTACTCCCGGGCCGGAGACCCAGTACTTC.

The chain has TRBV6-5 and TRBJ2-3; TRBD2 might be the D (5 bases). Trimming left V 7 bases short and J 6 bases short, with 11 bases between. The CDR3 runs to 12 residues. Looked up from germline, CDR1 is MNHEY and CDR2 is SVGAGI. CDR3 DNA: TGTGCCAGCACAGGAGGTTATGATACGCAGTATTTT. This translates into CASTGGYDTQYF.

This clonotype turned up a few times. The chain carries TRBV6-6 and TRBJ2-5, with D perhaps matching TRBD1 or TRBD2 (5 bases each). The V end was cut by 4 bases, the J end by 5 bases, with 17 bases between. CDR1 and CDR2 (germline): MNHNY, SVGAGI (reference sequence). The CDR3 covers 15 residues. The DNA for the CDR3 is TGTGCCAGCAGTTCTTTAGGGACGGGCCGGGAGACCCAGTACTTC. Translation gives CASSSLGTGRETQYF.

This clonotype was detected many times. This chain uses TRBV5-8 with TRBJ1-6; D unclear. The ends were cut back, 4 bases at V and 10 bases at J, with 15 bases in the middle. CDR3 size: 14 residues. CDR1 is SGHTS and CDR2 is YDEGEE in the germline V gene. CDR3 region: CASSPGDTYSPLHF. Here the CDR3 DNA reads TGTGCCAGCAGCCCCGGGGATACGTACTCACCCCTCCACTTT.

The table lists this clonotype with a few counts. The chain links TRBV4-1 to TRBJ1-1, with 8 bases aligning to TRBD1. This CDR3 has 15 residues. CDR1 MGHRA and CDR2 YSYEKL come from the germline V gene. After removal of 4 bases from V and 3 bases from J, the junction contained 7 bases not matched to a gene. In nucleotides, the CDR3 is TGCGCCAGCAGCCCCGGAGCACAGGGGGACACTGAAGCTTTCTTT. It translates to CASSPGAQGDTEAFF.